This T cell receptor (beta chain) was identified during a study of CD8 T cells in ankylosing spondylitis. The study, taken as a whole, reports: A subset of motif variants has previously been described in the synovial fluid and blood of reactive arthritis. Disease-linked clones were CD8+ and relatively rare in peripheral blood.

Using quantitative 5'-RACE with molecular barcodes, the authors made TCR beta libraries. A single record per CDR3 protein comes from TCRdb applying MiXCR to the 5' RACE reads. Of approximately 200,000 distinct CDR3 sequences listed, around 13% are singletons. The V and J ends lost 4 bases and 3 bases, in that order; junction bases with no gene match: 8. CDR1 and CDR2 from the germline V gene are SQVTM and ANQGSEA. The CDR3 runs 14 residues. This clonotype came up a few times. The antigen remains unidentified. Sequencing was performed on blood, either unsorted or a sorted T cell fraction (not recorded which). The rearrangement links TRBV29-1 to TRBJ1-2; 7 bases match TRBD1. The clonotype originates from a male donor with ankylosing spondylitis or in good health (not recorded which). CDR3 sequence reads: CSVVFDRVYYGYTF. The CDR3, as DNA: TGCAGCGTTGTCTTCGACAGGGTTTACTATGGCTACACCTTC.